This T cell receptor beta chain was obtained from a study of blood T cell repertoires in COVID-19. Study context: Whether acute or convalescent, the COVID-19 samples came from the United States, Italy and Spain.

Clones were sequenced by immunoSEQ multiplex PCR, and TCRdb holds only the in-frame ones, with some missing. The sample holds around 170,000 clones; approximately 85% are singletons and the top ten take under 9.5%. Participants' reported clinical history set cohort assignment. Recovered participants had two consecutive negative NP/OP PCR tests, healthcare professional clearance, or symptom resolution. V gave up 3 bases and J gave up 5 bases; unmatched junction bases: 11. Germline loops: CDR1 SGHRS, CDR2 YFSETQ. The CDR3 length is 17 residues. The J gene is TRBJ1-6, the V gene TRBV5-1, with 7 bases matching TRBD1. This TCR was sampled from a woman in her 30s who had recovered from COVID-19. The sample comprised PBMCs or T cells enriched from blood (not recorded which). CDR3 loop: CASSSGQSRKDNSPLHF. CDR3 in DNA: TGCGCCAGCAGCTCGGGACAGAGCCGAAAAGATAATTCACCCCTCCACTTT. Full variable domain (rest looked up from reference TRBV5-1 and TRBJ1-6): KAGVTQTPRYLIKTRGQQVTLSCSPISGHRSVSWYQQTPGQGLQFLFEYFSETQRNKGNFPGRFSGRQFSNSRSEMNVSTLELGDSALYLCASSSGQSRKDNSPLHFGNGTRLTVT.